The 8 T cell receptor beta chains presented below share a single source sample, sequenced in a study of control samples from healthy donors and cancer patients. Sequenced by immunoSEQ multiplex PCR; TCRdb stores in-frame clones only, minus some. The sample yields about 110,000 clones, under 90% seen once. The sample was blood. The receptors shown here come from a woman between 45 and 65 years old in good health.

This chain connects TRBV27 to TRBJ2-7, with TRBD1 as a possible D gene (6 bases). The CDR3 loop spans 14 amino acids. Per germline, CDR1 MNHEY and CDR2 SMNVEV (reference sequence). The V gene lost 5 bases and the J gene lost 2 bases, with 13 bases spanning the gap. CDR3: CASSPYRDTYEQYF. DNA for the CDR3: TGTGCCAGCAGTCCCTACCGGGACACCTACGAGCAGTACTTC.

The J gene is TRBJ2-7, the V gene TRBV6-6; perhaps TRBD1 as D (5 bases). The CDR3 runs to 12 residues. Per germline, CDR1 MNHNY and CDR2 SVGAGI (reference sequence). V shed 8 bases and J shed 3 bases, with 11 bases lying between them. This chain's CDR3 is CASANRGYEQYF. The CDR3 nucleotides are TGTGCCAGCGCGAATAGGGGCTACGAGCAGTACTTC.

The V and J genes are TRBV3-1 (or the pseudogene TRBV3-2) and TRBJ1-1; 11 bases agree with TRBD1. Germline V CDR1 and CDR2: LGHDT, YNNKEL (reference sequence). The CDR3 is 17 amino acids. Trimming removed 4 bases from V and 1 base from J; junction bases left unmatched: 8. Here the CDR3 reads CASSRSDRGRRNTEAFF. The CDR3 DNA is TGTGCCAGCAGCCGTTCGGACAGGGGGCGGAGGAACACTGAAGCTTTCTTT.

The rearrangement joins TRBV7-8 to TRBJ2-7; the match to TRBD1 covers 7 bases. With 5 bases clipped from V and 7 bases from J, the junction kept 11 bases outside the gene matches. The CDR3 totals 14 residues. From germline, CDR1 is SGHVS and CDR2 FQNEAQ. This CDR3 reads CASSPPDRLEEQYF. The CDR3 coding sequence is TGTGCCAGCAGCCCACCGGACAGGCTAGAGGAGCAGTACTTC.

The chain carries TRBV5-4 and TRBJ2-2; D not resolved. The V end was cut by 2 bases, the J end by 3 bases, with 8 bases between. The CDR3 covers 14 residues. Looked up from germline, CDR1 is SGHNT and CDR2 is YYREEE (reference sequence). Here the CDR3 reads CASSFGTDTGELFF. CDR3 nucleotides: TGTGCCAGCAGCTTCGGAACGGACACCGGGGAGCTGTTTTTT.

The CDR3 loop is CASSQGMTSGRNEQFF. The CDR3 DNA reads TGTGCCAGCAGCCAAGGAATGACTAGCGGGAGAAATGAGCAGTTCTTC. The rearrangement joins TRBV3-1 (or the pseudogene TRBV3-2) to TRBJ2-1, with 12 bases lining up with TRBD2. After removal of 1 base from V and 7 bases from J, the junction contained 5 bases not matched to a gene. Germline V gene sequence: CDR1 LGHDT, CDR2 YNNKEL (reference sequence). This CDR3 contains 16 residues.

The chain uses TRBV29-1 and TRBJ2-3; either TRBD1 or TRBD2 may supply D (5 bases each). V lost 7 bases and J 3 bases, leaving 14 bases between the germline ends. The germline CDR1 and CDR2 sequences are SQVTM and ANQGSEA. The CDR3 runs to 13 residues. The CDR3 here is CSGYLGATDTQYF. CDR3 sequence (DNA): TGCAGCGGTTACCTCGGGGCGACAGATACGCAGTATTTT.

The rearrangement links TRBV15 to TRBJ2-7; D is ambiguous. Trimming took off 6 bases at V and 1 base at J, with 10 bases between the two ends. From germline, CDR1 is LNHNV and CDR2 YYDKDF (reference sequence). CDR3 length: 13 amino acids. The CDR3 region is CATRASASYEQYF. The CDR3 nucleotides read TGTGCCACCAGAGCCAGCGCGTCCTACGAGCAGTACTTC. The whole variable domain, remainder taken from reference TRBV15 and TRBJ2-7, is DAMVIQNPRYQVTQFGKPVTLSCSQTLNHNVMYWYQQKSSQAPKLLFHYYDKDFNNEADTPDNFQSRRPNTSFCFLDIRSPGLGDTAMYLCATRASASYEQYFGPGTRLTVT.